This note documents a single T cell receptor (beta chain) sequence. Clones were read by immunoSEQ multiplex PCR, and TCRdb kept only the in-frame ones, dropping some. The table shows some 140,000 clones, with 60% to 85% occurring only once. The J segment lost 0 bases and the V segment lost 5 bases, leaving 12 bases of the junction unmatched. The CDR3 totals 19 residues. Germline V gene sequence: CDR1 SEHNR, CDR2 FQNEAQ (reference sequence). These data belong to a study of blood T cell repertoires in COVID-19. At the level of the study: The United States, Italy and Spain provided the acute and convalescent COVID-19 samples.

This sequence was found in a man at least 80 years old with acute or convalescent COVID-19. The chain carries TRBV7-9 and TRBJ2-1; 11 bases match TRBD2. The sequenced sample was peripheral blood. CDR3 protein: CASSPRLAGGLSSYNEQFF. CDR3 coding DNA: TGTGCCAGCAGCCCCAGGCTAGCGGGGGGCTTGAGCTCCTACAATGAGCAGTTCTTC.